This TCR beta chain derives from a study of brain T cells in children with intractable seizures. Notes on this clone: The target antigen is unknown.

General study results and limits: Only CDR3 sequence similarity suggested viral specificity, without known HCMV serostatus.

Method: immunoSEQ multiplex PCR; TCRdb's copy keeps in-frame clones and lacks some. The sample lists around 80,000 clones, more than 75% seen once, with approximately 25% in the top ten. Germline trimming cut 6 bases from V and 0 bases from J; bases unmatched to any gene: 5. This CDR3 contains 15 residues. The germline V gene encodes CDR1 SEHNR and CDR2 FQNEAQ (reference sequence). Only cases whose brain tissue showed the highest T cell transcript signatures were sequenced. The V and J genes are TRBV7-9 and TRBJ1-3, with 7 bases lining up with TRBD1. This sequence was found in a girl aged 2 to 9 with Rasmussen encephalitis and intractable seizures. This specimen was peripheral blood, taken at surgery. The CDR3, as DNA: TGTGCCAGCAGTTCGGACAGGATCTCTGGAAACACCATATATTTT. Translation gives CASSSDRISGNTIYF.